The clone carrying this T cell receptor (beta chain) was seen a handful of times. The antigen remains undetermined. The data stem from a study of response to subunit inactivated influenza vaccine. CDR1 is SQVTM, CDR2 ANQGSEA, per germline. This CDR3 contains 13 residues. J lost 7 bases, V lost 8 bases, and 9 bases had no gene match. Whole-study results and caveats: Few new T cells, the authors suggested, are recruited by each seasonal influenza vaccination.

Each CDR3 protein gets one entry after TCRdb re-called the RT-PCR reads with MiXCR. The sample has some 850,000 distinct CDR3 sequences, less than 20% seen once; the top ten hold roughly 10%. The sample in question was PBMCs from blood, obtained 5 to 6 days after vaccination. The rearrangement joins TRBV29-1 to TRBJ2-1; 9 bases map to TRBD2. This sequence originates from a man aged 50-60 years who received an inactivated influenza vaccine. CDR3 sequence reads: CSLTGTSRNEQFF. The CDR3 DNA is TGCAGCCTTACCGGGACTAGCCGGAATGAGCAGTTCTTC.